Presented here are 6 T cell receptor beta chains from one specimen sequenced in a study of Graves' ophthalmopathy and Graves' hyperthyroidism. Amplified TCR beta CDR3 regions were obtained using RNA transcripts as template. The workflow started with a first-round RT-PCR run with HTBI primers and then moved on to a second-round multiplex PCR. MiXCR, applied by TCRdb to the multiplex PCR reads, yields one record per CDR3 protein. The sample contains over 650,000 distinct CDR3 sequences, roughly two fifths of which appear only once. Input material: peripheral blood. The source of these receptors is an adult man with Graves' ophthalmopathy.

Comment on this clonotype: A much more abundant neighbour one base away suggests this may be a read error. This chain connects TRBV12-3 or TRBV12-4 to TRBJ2-5; D is perhaps TRBD1 (5 bases). The CDR3 loop spans 11 amino acids. CDR3 in amino acids: CASGLTEIQYF. CDR3 bases: TGTGCTAGTGGTTTGACAGAGATCCAGTACTTC.

Comments on this clonotype: Because the CDR3 is missing its conserved closing phenylalanine or tryptophan, this is likely a read error. The chain is built from TRBV7-2 and TRBJ1-5; D uncertain. V dropped 9 bases and J dropped 2 bases, with 20 bases sitting between them. Germline V lookup: CDR1 SGHTA, CDR2 FQGNSA. The CDR3 runs to 16 residues. The CDR3 bases are TGTGCCAGTTTACCATTTCTCGAGATAGGCAATCAGCCCCAGCATTTG. Translating gives CASLPFLEIGNQPQHL.

This rearrangement joins TRBV7-6 to TRBJ2-3; TRBD1 or TRBD2 may be the D gene (5 bases each). The length of the CDR3 is 15 residues. Between the trimmed V and J ends, which lost 8 bases and 0 bases, there was a span of 15 bases. From germline, CDR1 is SGHVS and CDR2 FNYEAQ. CDR3 nucleotides: TGTGCCAGCGCCCCGGGGCCGGATAGCACAGATACGCAGTATTTT. Translating gives CASAPGPDSTDTQYF. Based on the CDR3 plus reference TRBV7-6 and TRBJ2-3, the full variable domain is GAGVSQSPRYKVTKRGQDVALRCDPISGHVSLYWYRQALGQGPEFLTYFNYEAQQDKSGLPNDRFSAERPEGSISTLTIQRTEQRDSAMYRCASAPGPDSTDTQYFGPGTRLTVL.

A remark on this clonotype: Just one base apart from a much larger clone, this may be a read error. The chain links TRBV6-1 to TRBJ1-4; tentative D call: TRBD1 (5 bases). Germline lookup yields CDR1 MNHNS and CDR2 SASEGT. The CDR3 runs 15 residues. V was clipped by 6 bases and J by 8 bases, with 19 bases between them. The CDR3 DNA reads TGTGCCAGCAGCCCATCAATGAGGCCAGGGGAAAAACTGTTTTTT. The encoded protein is CASSPSMRPGEKLFF.

The V call is TRBV24-1, the J call TRBJ2-5; D is unclear. There are 14 residues in the CDR3. From germline, CDR1 is KGHDR and CDR2 SFDVKD. The CDR3 nucleotides read TGTGCAACCTACGCTGGAGCCTACGGAGAGACCCAGTACTTC. Encoded protein: CATYAGAYGETQYF.

The chain couples TRBV29-1 to TRBJ1-4, with 7 bases fitting TRBD1. The CDR3 consists of 13 residues. With 5 bases clipped from V and 11 bases from J, the junction kept 11 bases outside the gene matches. In germline, CDR1 is SQVTM, CDR2 ANQGSEA. This chain's CDR3 is CSVITGAGWKLFF. The CDR3 bases are TGCAGCGTTATCACAGGGGCCGGATGGAAACTGTTTTTT.